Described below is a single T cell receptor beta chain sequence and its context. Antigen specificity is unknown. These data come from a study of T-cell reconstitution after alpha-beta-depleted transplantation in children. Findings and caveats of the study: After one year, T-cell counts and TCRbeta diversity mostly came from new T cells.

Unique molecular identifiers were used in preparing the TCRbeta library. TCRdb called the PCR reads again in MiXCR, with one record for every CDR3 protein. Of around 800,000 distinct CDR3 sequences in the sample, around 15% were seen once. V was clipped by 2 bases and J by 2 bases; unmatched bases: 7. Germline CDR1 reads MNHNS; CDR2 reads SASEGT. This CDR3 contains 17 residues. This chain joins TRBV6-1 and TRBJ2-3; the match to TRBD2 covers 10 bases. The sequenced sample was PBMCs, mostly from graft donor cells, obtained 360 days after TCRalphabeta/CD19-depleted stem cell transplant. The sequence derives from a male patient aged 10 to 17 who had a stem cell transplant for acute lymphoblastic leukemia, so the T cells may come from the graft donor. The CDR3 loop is CASSELPSGRDTDTQYF. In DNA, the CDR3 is TGTGCCAGCAGTGAACTGCCGAGCGGGAGGGACACAGATACGCAGTATTTT.